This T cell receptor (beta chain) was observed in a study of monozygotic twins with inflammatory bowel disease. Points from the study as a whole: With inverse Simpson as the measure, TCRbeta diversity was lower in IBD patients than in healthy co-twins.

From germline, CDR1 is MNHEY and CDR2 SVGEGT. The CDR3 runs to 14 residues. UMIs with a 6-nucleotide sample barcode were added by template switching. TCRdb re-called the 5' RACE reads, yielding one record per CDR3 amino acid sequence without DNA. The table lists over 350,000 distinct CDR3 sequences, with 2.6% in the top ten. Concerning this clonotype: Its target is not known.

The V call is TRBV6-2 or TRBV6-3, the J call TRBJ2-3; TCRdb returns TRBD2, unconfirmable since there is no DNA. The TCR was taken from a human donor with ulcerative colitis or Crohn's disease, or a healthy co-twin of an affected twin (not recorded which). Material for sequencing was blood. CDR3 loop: CASSSLKSTDTQYF.